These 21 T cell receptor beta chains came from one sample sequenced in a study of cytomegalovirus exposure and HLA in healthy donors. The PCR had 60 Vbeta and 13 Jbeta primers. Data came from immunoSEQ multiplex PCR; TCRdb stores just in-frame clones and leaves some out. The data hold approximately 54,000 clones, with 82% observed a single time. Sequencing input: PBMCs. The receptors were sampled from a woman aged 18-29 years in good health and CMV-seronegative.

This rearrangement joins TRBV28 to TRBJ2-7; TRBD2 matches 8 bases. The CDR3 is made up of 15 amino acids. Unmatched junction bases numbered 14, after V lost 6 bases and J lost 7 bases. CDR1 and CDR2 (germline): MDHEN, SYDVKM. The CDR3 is CASSGTRGVGLEQYF. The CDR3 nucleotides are TGTGCCAGCAGCGGGACTAGGGGCGTGGGTCTTGAGCAGTACTTC.

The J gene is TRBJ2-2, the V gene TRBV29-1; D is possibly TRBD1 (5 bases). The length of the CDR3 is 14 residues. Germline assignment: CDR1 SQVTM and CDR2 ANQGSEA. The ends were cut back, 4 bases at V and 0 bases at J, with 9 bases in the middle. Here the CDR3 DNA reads TGCAGCGTTGCGGACACGACGAACACCGGGGAGCTGTTTTTT. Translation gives CSVADTTNTGELFF.

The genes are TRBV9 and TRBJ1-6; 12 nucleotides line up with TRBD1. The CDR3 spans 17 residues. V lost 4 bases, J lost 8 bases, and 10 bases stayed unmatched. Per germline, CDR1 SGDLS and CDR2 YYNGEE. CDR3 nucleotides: TGTGCCAGCAGCAGACAGATGGGACAGGGGGCTGATTCACCCCTCCACTTT. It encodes CASSRQMGQGADSPLHF.

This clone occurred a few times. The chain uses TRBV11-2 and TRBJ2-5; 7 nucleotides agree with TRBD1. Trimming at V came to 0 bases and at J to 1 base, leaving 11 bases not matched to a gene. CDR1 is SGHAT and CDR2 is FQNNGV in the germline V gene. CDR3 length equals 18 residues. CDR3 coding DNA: TGTGCCAGCAGCTTAGATCCCATCCCGGACAGGACCCAAGAGACCCAGTACTTC. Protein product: CASSLDPIPDRTQETQYF.

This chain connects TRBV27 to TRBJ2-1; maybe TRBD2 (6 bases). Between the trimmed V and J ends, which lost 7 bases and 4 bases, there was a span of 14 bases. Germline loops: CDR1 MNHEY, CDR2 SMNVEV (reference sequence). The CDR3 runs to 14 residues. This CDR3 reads CASKAQRAYNEQFF. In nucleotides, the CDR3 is TGTGCCAGCAAGGCCCAGCGGGCTTACAATGAGCAGTTCTTC.

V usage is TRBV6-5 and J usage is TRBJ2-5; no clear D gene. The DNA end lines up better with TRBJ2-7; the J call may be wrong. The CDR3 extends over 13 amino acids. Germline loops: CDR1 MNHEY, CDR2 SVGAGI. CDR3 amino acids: CASSYSSSYEQYF. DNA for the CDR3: TGTGCCAGCAGTTACTCTTCTAGCTACGAGCAGTACTTC.

The chain's CDR3 is CASSDRDRGSYEQYF. The CDR3 DNA follows: TGCGCCAGCAGTGACAGGGACAGGGGTTCCTACGAGCAGTACTTC. This chain connects TRBV10-2 to TRBJ2-7, with 10 bases aligning to TRBD1. CDR1 is WSHSY, CDR2 SAAADI, per germline. The trim removed 3 bases at V and 1 base at J, leaving 3 bases unmatched. This CDR3 contains 15 residues.

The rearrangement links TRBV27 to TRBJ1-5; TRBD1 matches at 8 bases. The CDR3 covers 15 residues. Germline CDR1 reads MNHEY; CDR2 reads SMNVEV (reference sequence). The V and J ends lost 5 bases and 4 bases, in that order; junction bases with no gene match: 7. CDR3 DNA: TGTGCCAGCAGTATACGGACAGGGATGAATCAGCCCCAGCATTTT. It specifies CASSIRTGMNQPQHF.

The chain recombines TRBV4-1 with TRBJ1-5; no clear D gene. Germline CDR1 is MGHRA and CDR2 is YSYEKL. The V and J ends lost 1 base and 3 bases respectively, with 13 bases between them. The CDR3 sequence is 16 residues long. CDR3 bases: TGCGCCAGCAGCCAAGGTTTTTGGGCAATCAATCAGCCCCAGCATTTT. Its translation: CASSQGFWAINQPQHF.

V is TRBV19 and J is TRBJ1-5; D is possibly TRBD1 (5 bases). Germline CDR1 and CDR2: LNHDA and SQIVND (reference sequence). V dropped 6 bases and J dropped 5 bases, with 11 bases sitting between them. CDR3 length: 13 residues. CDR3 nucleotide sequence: TGTGCCAGTAGCAGAGGAGGGGATCAGCCCCAGCATTTT. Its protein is CASSRGGDQPQHF.

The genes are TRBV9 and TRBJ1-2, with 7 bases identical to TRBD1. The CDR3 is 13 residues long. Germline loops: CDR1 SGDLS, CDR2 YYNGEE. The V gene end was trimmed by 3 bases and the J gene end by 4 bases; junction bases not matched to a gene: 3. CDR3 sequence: CASSAGTAYGYTF. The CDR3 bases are TGTGCCAGCAGCGCGGGGACAGCCTATGGCTACACCTTC.

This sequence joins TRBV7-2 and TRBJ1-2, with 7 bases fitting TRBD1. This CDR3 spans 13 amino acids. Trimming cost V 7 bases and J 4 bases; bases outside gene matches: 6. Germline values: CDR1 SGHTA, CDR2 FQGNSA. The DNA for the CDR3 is TGTGCCAGCACCGCGGACAGGAGCTATGGCTACACCTTC. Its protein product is CASTADRSYGYTF. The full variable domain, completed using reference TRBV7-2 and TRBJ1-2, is GAGVSQSPSNKVTEKGKDVELRCDPISGHTALYWYRQSLGQGLEFLIYFQGNSAPDKSGLPSDRFSAERTGGSVSTLTIQRTQQEDSAVYLCASTADRSYGYTFGSGTRLTVV.

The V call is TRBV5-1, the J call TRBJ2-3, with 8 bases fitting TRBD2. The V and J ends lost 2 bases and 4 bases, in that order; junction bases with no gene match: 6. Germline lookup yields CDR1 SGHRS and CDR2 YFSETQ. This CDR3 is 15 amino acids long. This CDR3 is CASSFLGLEADTQYF. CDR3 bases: TGCGCCAGCAGCTTCTTGGGACTAGAGGCAGATACGCAGTATTTT.

CDR3 bases: TGTGCCAGCAGCAGAAACAGGGGGCGATGGACTGAAGCTTTCTTT. It translates to CASSRNRGRWTEAFF. V gene TRBV27 combines with J gene TRBJ1-1; 9 positions match TRBD1. Germline-derived CDR1 and CDR2 are MNHEY and SMNVEV (reference sequence). J gave up 5 bases and V 6 bases, and 10 bases lay outside the gene matches. The CDR3 is 15 residues long.

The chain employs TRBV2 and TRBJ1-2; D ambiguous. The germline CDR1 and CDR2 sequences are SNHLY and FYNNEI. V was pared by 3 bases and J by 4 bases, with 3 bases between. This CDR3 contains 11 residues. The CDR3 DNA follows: TGTGCCAGCAGTGACAGCTATGGCTACACCTTC. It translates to CASSDSYGYTF.

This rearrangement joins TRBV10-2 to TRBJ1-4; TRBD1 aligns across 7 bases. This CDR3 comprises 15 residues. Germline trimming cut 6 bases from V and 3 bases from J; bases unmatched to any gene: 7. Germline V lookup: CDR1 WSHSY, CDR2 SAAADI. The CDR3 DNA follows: TGCGCCAGCAGCCCCGACAGGGTTTCTAATGAAAAACTGTTTTTT. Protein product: CASSPDRVSNEKLFF.

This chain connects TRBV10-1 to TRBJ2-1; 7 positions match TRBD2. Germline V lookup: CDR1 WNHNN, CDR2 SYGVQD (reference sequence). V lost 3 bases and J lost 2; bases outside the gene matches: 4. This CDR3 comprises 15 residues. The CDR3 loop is CASSEALAAYNEQFF. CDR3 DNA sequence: TGCGCCAGCAGTGAAGCCCTAGCGGCCTACAATGAGCAGTTCTTC.

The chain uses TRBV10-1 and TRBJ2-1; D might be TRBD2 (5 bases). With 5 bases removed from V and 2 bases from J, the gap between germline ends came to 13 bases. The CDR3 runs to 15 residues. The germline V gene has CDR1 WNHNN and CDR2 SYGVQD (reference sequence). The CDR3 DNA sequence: TGCGCCAGCAGTAACCAGGACTGGGCCTACAATGAGCAGTTCTTC. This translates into CASSNQDWAYNEQFF.

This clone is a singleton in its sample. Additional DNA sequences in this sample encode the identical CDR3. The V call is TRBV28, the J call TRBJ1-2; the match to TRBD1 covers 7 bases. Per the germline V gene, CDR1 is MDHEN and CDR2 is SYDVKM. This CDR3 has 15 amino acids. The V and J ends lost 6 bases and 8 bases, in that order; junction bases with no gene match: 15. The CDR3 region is CASRDTTGTSYGYTF. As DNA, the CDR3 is TGTGCCAGCAGGGATACGACAGGGACTTCCTACGGCTACACCTTC.

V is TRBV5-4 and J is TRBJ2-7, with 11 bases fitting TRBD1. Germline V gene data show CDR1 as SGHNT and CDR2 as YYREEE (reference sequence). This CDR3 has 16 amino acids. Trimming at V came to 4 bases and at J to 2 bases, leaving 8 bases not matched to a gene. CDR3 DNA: TGTGCCAGCAGCCTGGGAGGGACAGGGGGAACCTACGAGCAGTACTTC. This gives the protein CASSLGGTGGTYEQYF.

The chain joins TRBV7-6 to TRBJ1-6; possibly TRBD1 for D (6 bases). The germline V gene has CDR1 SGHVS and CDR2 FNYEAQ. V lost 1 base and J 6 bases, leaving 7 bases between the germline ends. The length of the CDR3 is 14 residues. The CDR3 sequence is CASSLGTANSPLHF. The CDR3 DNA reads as TGTGCCAGCAGCTTAGGGACAGCTAATTCACCCCTCCACTTT.